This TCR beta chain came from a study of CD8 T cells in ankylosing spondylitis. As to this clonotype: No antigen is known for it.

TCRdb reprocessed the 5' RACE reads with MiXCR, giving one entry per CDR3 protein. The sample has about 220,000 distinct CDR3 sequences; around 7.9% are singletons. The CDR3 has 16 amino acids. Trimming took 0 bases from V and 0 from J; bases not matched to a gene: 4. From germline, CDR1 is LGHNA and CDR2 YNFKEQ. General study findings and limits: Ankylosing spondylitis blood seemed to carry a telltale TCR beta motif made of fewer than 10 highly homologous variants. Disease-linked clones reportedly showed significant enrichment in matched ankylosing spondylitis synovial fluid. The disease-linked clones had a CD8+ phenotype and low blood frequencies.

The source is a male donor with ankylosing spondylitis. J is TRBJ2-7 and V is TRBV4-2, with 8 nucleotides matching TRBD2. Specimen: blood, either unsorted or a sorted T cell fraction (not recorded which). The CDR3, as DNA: TGTGCCAGCAGCCAAGATATAGCGGGGAGCTCCTACGAGCAGTACTTC. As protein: CASSQDIAGSSYEQYF.